The present T cell receptor beta chain was sequenced within a study of blood T cell repertoires in COVID-19. Study overall: Sites across the United States, Italy and Spain contributed samples from acute and convalescent COVID-19.

This CDR3 is 14 amino acids long. Germline lookup yields CDR1 ENHRY and CDR2 SYGVKD. Losses at the gene ends were 4 bases for V and 6 bases for J; bases not matched to a gene: 5. Assignments of participants to cohorts depended upon their own reported clinical history. Per the authors' pipeline: It was from reference gene primer amplification that nucleated cell counts were estimated. Profiling relied on immunoSEQ multiplex PCR, and the TCRdb table lists in-frame clones only, not all of them. V, J and clone size derive from that table, while D and trimming were established from the DNA sequence. The data contain over 250,000 clones, roughly 91% of them singletons.

This chain uses TRBV10-3 with TRBJ1-2; 10 nucleotides align to TRBD1. This receptor was obtained from a woman aged 60 to 75 who had recovered from COVID-19. Sequencing was done on a sample of PBMCs or T cells enriched from blood (not recorded which). Here the CDR3 reads CAISVGTGEDGYTF. The CDR3 DNA reads as TGTGCCATCAGTGTAGGGACAGGGGAGGATGGCTACACCTTC.